This entry lists 21 T cell receptor beta chains sequenced from one sample in a study of Graves' ophthalmopathy and Graves' hyperthyroidism (dated by TCRdb to between 2018 and 2020). The sequencer listed for this sample is Illumina HiSeq 2000. For repertoire sequencing, TCR beta CDR3 regions were amplified from RNA transcripts. A first-round RT-PCR used HTBI primers with the Qiagen OneStep RT-PCR kit, followed by a second-round multiplex PCR, size selection and purification. The public reads were run again by TCRdb, first through fastp at Q25 and then through MiXCR, and only productive beta chains were kept. Entries that share a CDR3 protein sequence are merged under the most common genes and DNA. The sample has fewer than 650,000 distinct CDR3 sequences on record, around a fifth of them singletons. Clones ranked in the top ten supply about 6.6% of the sample. Source material: peripheral blood. All receptors come from a woman between 18 and 30 years old with stable Graves' hyperthyroidism. Some clones in this sample may be carry-over from other donors' samples. Donor details come from another sample of the same person, matched by shared clones.

This clonotype was counted ten times or more. The chain has TRBV6-5 and TRBJ1-2; 7 bases match TRBD1. This CDR3 has 16 amino acids. In germline, CDR1 is MNHEY, CDR2 SVGAGI. Trimming removed 6 bases from V and 3 bases from J; junction bases left unmatched: 13. CDR3: CASSYGTAMEYYGYTF. In nucleotides, the CDR3 is TGTGCCAGCAGCTACGGGACAGCCATGGAGTACTATGGCTACACCTTC.

This clonotype was picked up many times. The chain carries TRBV6-5 and TRBJ1-5; TRBD1 matches at 8 bases. The length of the CDR3 is 14 residues. Germline CDR1 is MNHEY and CDR2 is SVGAGI. With V trimmed by 5 bases and J by 9 bases, 9 bases remained unmatched. In DNA, the CDR3 is TGTGCCAGCAGTCAGACAGGGGCGATCGGGCCCCAGCATTTT. Encoded protein: CASSQTGAIGPQHF.

The V gene is TRBV5-1, the J gene TRBJ1-6; 9 bases map to TRBD1. The CDR3 is 15 residues long. Germline CDR1 is SGHRS and CDR2 is YFSETQ. With 4 bases clipped from V and 8 bases from J, the junction kept 7 bases outside the gene matches. The CDR3 DNA follows: TGCGCCAGCAGCCAAGGACAGGGGACGCATTCACCCCTCCACTTT. Protein: CASSQGQGTHSPLHF.

This clonotype showed up just a few times. The V gene is TRBV20-1, the J gene TRBJ1-1, with D tentatively TRBD1 (6 bases). V lost 2 bases, J lost 2 bases, and 15 bases lay in between. This CDR3 spans 15 amino acids. Germline CDR1 is DFQATT and CDR2 is SNEGSKA (reference sequence). The CDR3 spells CSARPLRQVNTEAFF. CDR3 nucleotide sequence: TGCAGTGCTAGACCCCTAAGACAGGTTAACACTGAAGCTTTCTTT.

Only a few counts were recorded for this clonotype. The chain has TRBV5-1 and TRBJ1-1; 8 positions match TRBD1. The CDR3 extends over 13 amino acids. Germline loops: CDR1 SGHRS, CDR2 YFSETQ. J lost 1 base, V lost 7 bases, and 3 bases had no gene match. Written as DNA, the CDR3 is TGCGCCAGCCAGACAGGGGCGAACACTGAAGCTTTCTTT. This sequence encodes CASQTGANTEAFF.

The chain recombines TRBV29-1 with TRBJ2-2; D tentatively reads TRBD1 or TRBD2 (5 bases each). CDR3 length: 17 residues. Trimming took off 2 bases at V and 4 bases at J, with 20 bases between the two ends. Germline lookup yields CDR1 SQVTM and CDR2 ANQGSEA. The CDR3 here is CSVEIGTASWGTGELFF. CDR3 DNA sequence: TGCAGCGTTGAAATCGGGACGGCTTCTTGGGGCACCGGGGAGCTGTTTTTT.

This clonotype was counted at least ten times. CDR3 sequence reads: CASSRTGNSRNNSPLHF. The CDR3 nucleotides are TGTGCCAGCAGTAGGACAGGGAACTCCCGCAATAATTCACCCCTCCACTTT. This sequence joins TRBV6-1 and TRBJ1-6; 8 positions agree with TRBD1. From germline, CDR1 is MNHNS and CDR2 SASEGT. The CDR3 runs to 17 residues. V dropped 5 bases and J dropped 5; count of bases not matched to a gene: 11.

The chain recombines TRBV15 with TRBJ2-2; tentatively, D is TRBD1 or TRBD2 (5 bases each). V was clipped by 0 bases and J by 7 bases, with 6 bases between them. This CDR3 has 13 residues. From germline, CDR1 is LNHNV and CDR2 YYDKDF (reference sequence). The CDR3 nucleotides are TGTGCCACCAGCAGAGAGGGGGTCGGGGAGCTGTTTTTT. The encoded protein is CATSREGVGELFF.

The V call is TRBV14, the J call TRBJ2-7; D not certain. Germline values: CDR1 SGHDN, CDR2 FVKESK. The germline V and J ends were trimmed by 5 bases and 2 bases, with 13 bases remaining between them. This CDR3 region has 14 residues. The CDR3 DNA sequence: TGTGCCAGCAGCTCTCCGTTTAGGACCTACGAGCAGTACTTC. This encodes CASSSPFRTYEQYF.

This clonotype has a count of ten or more. This chain connects TRBV7-3 to TRBJ2-2; D possibly corresponds to TRBD2 (6 bases). The CDR3 has 13 amino acids. Germline V lookup: CDR1 SGHTA, CDR2 FQGTGA. The ends were cut back, 10 bases at V and 2 bases at J, with 11 bases in the middle. The CDR3 protein is CATVDYNTGELFF. In DNA, the CDR3 is TGTGCCACCGTGGACTACAACACCGGGGAGCTGTTTTTT. Full variable domain (remainder filled in from reference TRBV7-3 and TRBJ2-2): GAGVSQTPSNKVTEKGKYVELRCDPISGHTALYWYRQSLGQGPEFLIYFQGTGAADDSGLPNDRFFAVRPEGSVSTLKIQRTERGDSAVYLCATVDYNTGELFFGEGSRLTVL.

The rearrangement uses TRBV20-1 and TRBJ1-5; a possible D gene is TRBD1 (6 bases). Germline CDR1 is DFQATT and CDR2 is SNEGSKA (reference sequence). The V end was cut by 3 bases, the J end by 5 bases, with 8 bases between. This CDR3 contains 12 residues. CDR3 region: CSASAGDQPQHF. Written as DNA, the CDR3 is TGCAGTGCTAGCGCAGGGGATCAGCCCCAGCATTTT.

The chain has TRBV11-2 and TRBJ2-2, with TRBD2 identical over 12 bases. The trim removed 5 bases at V and 3 bases at J, leaving 10 bases unmatched. Germline V gene data show CDR1 as SGHAT and CDR2 as FQNNGV. There are 18 residues in the CDR3. CDR3 nucleotides: TGTGCCAGCAGCCCCGGGCTAGCGGGAGGGTCGGACACCGGGGAGCTGTTTTTT. Translating gives CASSPGLAGGSDTGELFF.

There are many counts of this clonotype. The chain links TRBV30 to TRBJ1-1, with D perhaps TRBD1 (6 bases). The CDR3 contains 15 residues. V was pared by 0 bases and J by 1 base, with 12 bases between. Per germline, CDR1 GTSNPN and CDR2 SVGIG (reference sequence). The CDR3, as DNA: TGTGCCTGGAGTGTTCCCGGGACAACGAACACTGAAGCTTTCTTT. This sequence encodes CAWSVPGTTNTEAFF.

This clonotype came up a few times. This sequence joins TRBV30 and TRBJ1-2; D is uncertain. Germline-derived CDR1 and CDR2 are GTSNPN and SVGIG (reference sequence). This CDR3 comprises 14 residues. Trimming removed 0 bases from V and 5 bases from J, with 13 bases in between. In DNA, the CDR3 is TGTGCCTGGAGTGTACTAAGGGCGGCATATGGCTACACCTTC. It codes for CAWSVLRAAYGYTF.

This clonotype was observed a few times. The CDR3 sequence is CASSSRTTRGVYNSPLHF. The CDR3 DNA follows: TGTGCCAGTAGTAGCCGGACAACCCGAGGGGTATATAATTCACCCCTCCACTTT. V gene TRBV19 combines with J gene TRBJ1-6; the D gene is possibly TRBD1 (5 bases). The length of the CDR3 is 18 residues. Trimming took off 4 bases at V and 4 bases at J, with 20 bases between the two ends. The germline CDR1 and CDR2 sequences are LNHDA and SQIVND (reference sequence).

In this sample, this clonotype turned up many times. V gene TRBV5-1 combines with J gene TRBJ2-7; 8 bases map to TRBD1. Germline lookup yields CDR1 SGHRS and CDR2 YFSETQ. The CDR3 is made up of 16 amino acids. V gave up 1 base and J gave up 2 bases; unmatched junction bases: 8. The CDR3 nucleotides read TGCGCCAGCAGCTTGACCCGGACAGGGTATCCCTACGAGCAGTACTTC. Amino acid sequence: CASSLTRTGYPYEQYF.

The chain couples TRBV5-1 to TRBJ1-1; D may be TRBD1 (6 bases). Trimming removed 3 bases from V and 6 bases from J, with 15 bases in between. Germline values: CDR1 SGHRS, CDR2 YFSETQ. The CDR3 consists of 14 residues. CDR3 DNA: TGCGCCAGCAGCTCGATGACAGGAGGGGCTGAAGCTTTCTTT. As protein: CASSSMTGGAEAFF.

There are many counts of this clonotype. The junction does not match germline at one end; this may be a read error. J is TRBJ2-7 and V is TRBV7-7; TRBD2 aligns across 7 bases. Germline V gene sequence: CDR1 SSHAT, CDR2 FNYEAQ (reference sequence). This CDR3 has 13 residues. The CDR3 protein is CASSLGAGNEQYF. The CDR3 coding sequence is TGTGCTAGCAGCTTAGGAGCGGGGAATGAGCAGTACTTC.

The table lists this clonotype with many counts. This chain uses TRBV2 with TRBJ1-1; a possible D gene is TRBD1 (5 bases). Trimming stripped 3 bases from V and 4 bases from J, with 12 bases between. From germline, CDR1 is SNHLY and CDR2 FYNNEI. This CDR3 has 14 residues. The CDR3 nucleotides are TGTGCCAGCAGTGATTCGTGGGGCGTCACTGAAGCTTTCTTT. Protein: CASSDSWGVTEAFF.

This clonotype was found many times. The J gene is TRBJ2-7, the V gene TRBV20-1, with TRBD2 identical over 11 bases. Looked up from germline, CDR1 is DFQATT and CDR2 is SNEGSKA (reference sequence). V was clipped by 3 bases and J by 0 bases; unmatched bases: 7. This CDR3 has 16 amino acids. CDR3 region: CSASPGLADSSYEQYF. DNA for the CDR3: TGCAGTGCTAGCCCGGGACTAGCGGACAGCTCCTACGAGCAGTACTTC.

J is TRBJ1-2 and V is TRBV10-1; 7 bases agree with TRBD1. Germline CDR1 is WNHNN and CDR2 is SYGVQD (reference sequence). There are 14 residues in the CDR3. V gave up 0 bases and J gave up 8 bases; unmatched junction bases: 6. In DNA form, the CDR3 reads TGCGCCAGCAGTGAGTCGACAGGGTGGGGCGGCTACACCTTC. Its translation: CASSESTGWGGYTF.